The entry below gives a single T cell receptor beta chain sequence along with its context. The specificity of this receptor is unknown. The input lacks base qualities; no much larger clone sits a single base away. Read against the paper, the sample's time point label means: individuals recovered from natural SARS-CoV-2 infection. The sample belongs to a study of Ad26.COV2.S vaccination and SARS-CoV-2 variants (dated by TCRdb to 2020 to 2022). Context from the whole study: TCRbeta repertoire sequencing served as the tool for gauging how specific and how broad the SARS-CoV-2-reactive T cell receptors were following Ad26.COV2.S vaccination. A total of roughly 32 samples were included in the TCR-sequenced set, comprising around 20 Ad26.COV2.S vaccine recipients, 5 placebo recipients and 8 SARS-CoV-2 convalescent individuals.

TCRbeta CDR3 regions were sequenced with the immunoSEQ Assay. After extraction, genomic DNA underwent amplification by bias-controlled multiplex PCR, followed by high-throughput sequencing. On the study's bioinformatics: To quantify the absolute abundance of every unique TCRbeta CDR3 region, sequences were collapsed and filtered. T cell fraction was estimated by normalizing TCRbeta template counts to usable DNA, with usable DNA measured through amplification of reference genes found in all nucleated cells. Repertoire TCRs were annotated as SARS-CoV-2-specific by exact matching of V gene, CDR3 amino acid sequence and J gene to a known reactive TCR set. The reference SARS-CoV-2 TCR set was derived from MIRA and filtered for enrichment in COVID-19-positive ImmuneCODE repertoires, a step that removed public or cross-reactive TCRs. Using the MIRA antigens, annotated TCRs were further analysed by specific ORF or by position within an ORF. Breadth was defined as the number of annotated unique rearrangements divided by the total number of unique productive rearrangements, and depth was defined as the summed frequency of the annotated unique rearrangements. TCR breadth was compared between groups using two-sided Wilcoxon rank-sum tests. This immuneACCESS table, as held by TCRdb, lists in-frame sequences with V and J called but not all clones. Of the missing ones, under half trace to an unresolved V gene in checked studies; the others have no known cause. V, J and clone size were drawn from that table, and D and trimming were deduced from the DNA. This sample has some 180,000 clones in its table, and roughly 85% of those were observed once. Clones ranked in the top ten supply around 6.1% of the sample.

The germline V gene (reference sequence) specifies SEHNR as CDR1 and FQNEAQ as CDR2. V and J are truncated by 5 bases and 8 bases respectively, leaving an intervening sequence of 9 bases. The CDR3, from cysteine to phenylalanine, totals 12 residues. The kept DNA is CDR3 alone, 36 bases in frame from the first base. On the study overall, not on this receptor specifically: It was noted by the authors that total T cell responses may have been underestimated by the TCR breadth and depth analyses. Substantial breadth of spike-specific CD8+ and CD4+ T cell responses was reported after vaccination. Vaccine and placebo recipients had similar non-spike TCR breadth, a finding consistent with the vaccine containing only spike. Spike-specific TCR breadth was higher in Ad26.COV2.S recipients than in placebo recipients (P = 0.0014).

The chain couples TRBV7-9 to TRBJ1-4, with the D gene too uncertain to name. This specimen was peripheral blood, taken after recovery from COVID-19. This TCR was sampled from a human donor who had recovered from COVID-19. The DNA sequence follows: TGTGCCAGCAGCCAACCTGGGGAAAAACTGTTTTTT. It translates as CASSQPGEKLFF.